This TCR beta chain was identified in a study of blood T cell repertoires in COVID-19. Per germline, CDR1 LNHDA and CDR2 SQIVND (reference sequence). The CDR3 extends over 14 amino acids. V shed 9 bases, J shed 12 bases, and the junction held 10 bases outside the gene matches. Sequencing was performed with immunoSEQ multiplex PCR; in TCRdb, only in-frame clones are kept and a portion is missing. Altogether approximately 240,000 clones are present, approximately 80% being singletons, with the ten largest covering 4% to 6%. The clonotype was recovered from an elderly woman with active or convalescent COVID-19. The chain recombines TRBV19 with TRBJ2-1, with TRBD2 matching 14 bases. Sequencing used peripheral blood. The CDR3 is CASKTSGGAVGQFF. CDR3 in DNA: TGTGCCAGCAAGACTAGCGGGGGGGCCGTCGGGCAGTTCTTC.